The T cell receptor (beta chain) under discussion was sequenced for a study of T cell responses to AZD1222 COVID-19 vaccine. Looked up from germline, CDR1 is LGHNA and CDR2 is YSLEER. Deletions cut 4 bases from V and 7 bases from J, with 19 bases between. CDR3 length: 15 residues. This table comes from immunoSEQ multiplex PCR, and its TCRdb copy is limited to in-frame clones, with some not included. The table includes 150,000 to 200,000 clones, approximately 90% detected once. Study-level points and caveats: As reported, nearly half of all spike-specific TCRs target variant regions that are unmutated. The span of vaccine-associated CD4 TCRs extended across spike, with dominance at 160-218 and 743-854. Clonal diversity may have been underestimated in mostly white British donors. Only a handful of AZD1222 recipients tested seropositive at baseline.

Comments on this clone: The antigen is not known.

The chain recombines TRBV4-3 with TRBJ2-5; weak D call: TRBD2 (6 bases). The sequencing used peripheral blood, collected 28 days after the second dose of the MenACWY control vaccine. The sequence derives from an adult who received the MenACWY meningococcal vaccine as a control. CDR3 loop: CASSPESRDRGTQYF. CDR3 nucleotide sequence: TGCGCCAGCAGCCCCGAGTCGCGGGACCGAGGGACCCAGTACTTC.